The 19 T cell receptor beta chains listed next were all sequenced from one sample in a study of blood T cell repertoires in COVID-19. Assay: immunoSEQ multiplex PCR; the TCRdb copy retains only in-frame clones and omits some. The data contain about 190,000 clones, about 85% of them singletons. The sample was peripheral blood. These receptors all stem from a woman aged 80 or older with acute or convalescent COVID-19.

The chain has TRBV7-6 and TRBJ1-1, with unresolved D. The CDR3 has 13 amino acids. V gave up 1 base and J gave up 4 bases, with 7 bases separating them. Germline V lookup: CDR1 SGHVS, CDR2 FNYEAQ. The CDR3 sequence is CASSLVRGTEAFF. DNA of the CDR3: TGTGCCAGCAGCTTAGTTAGAGGCACTGAAGCTTTCTTT.

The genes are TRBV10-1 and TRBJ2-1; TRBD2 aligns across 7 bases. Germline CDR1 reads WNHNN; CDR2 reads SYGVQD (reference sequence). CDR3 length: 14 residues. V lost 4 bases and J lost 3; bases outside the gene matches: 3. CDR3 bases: TGCGCCAGCAGTGCGACGGGGGGCTACAATGAGCAGTTCTTC. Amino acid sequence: CASSATGGYNEQFF.

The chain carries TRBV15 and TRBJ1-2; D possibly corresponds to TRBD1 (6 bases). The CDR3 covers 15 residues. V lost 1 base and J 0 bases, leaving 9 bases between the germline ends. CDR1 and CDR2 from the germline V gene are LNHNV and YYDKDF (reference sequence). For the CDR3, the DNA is TGTGCCACCAGCAGAGGCCAGGGGACTAACTATGGCTACACCTTC. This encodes CATSRGQGTNYGYTF.

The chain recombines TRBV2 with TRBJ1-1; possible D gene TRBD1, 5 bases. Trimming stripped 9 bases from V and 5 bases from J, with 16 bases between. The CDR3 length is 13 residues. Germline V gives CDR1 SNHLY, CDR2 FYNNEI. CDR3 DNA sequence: TGTGCCAGTGTCCAGGGAGGGTGGACTGAAGCTTTCTTT. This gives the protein CASVQGGWTEAFF.

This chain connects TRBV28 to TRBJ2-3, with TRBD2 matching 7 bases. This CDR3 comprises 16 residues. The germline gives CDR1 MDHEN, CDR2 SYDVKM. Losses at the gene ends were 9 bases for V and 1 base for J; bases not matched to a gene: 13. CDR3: CASGRLAASGTDTQYF. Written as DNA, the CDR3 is TGTGCCAGTGGGCGGCTAGCGGCAAGCGGCACAGATACGCAGTATTTT. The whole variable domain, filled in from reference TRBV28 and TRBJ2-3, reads DVKVTQSSRYLVKRTGEKVFLECVQDMDHENMFWYRQDPGLGLRLIYFSYDVKMKEKGDIPEGYSVSREKKERFSLILESASTNQTSMYLCASGRLAASGTDTQYFGPGTRLTVL.

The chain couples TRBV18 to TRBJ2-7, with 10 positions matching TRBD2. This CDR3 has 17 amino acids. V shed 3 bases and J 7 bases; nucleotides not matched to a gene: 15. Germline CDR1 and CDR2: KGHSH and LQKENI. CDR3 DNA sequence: TGTGCCAGCTCACCGGGCGGCGCCGGACTAGCGGTCGGAGAGCAGTACTTC. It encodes CASSPGGAGLAVGEQYF. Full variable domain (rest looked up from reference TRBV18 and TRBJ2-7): NAGVMQNPRHLVRRRGQEARLRCSPMKGHSHVYWYRQLPEEGLKFMVYLQKENIIDESGMPKERFSAEFPKEGPSILRIQQVVRGDSAAYFCASSPGGAGLAVGEQYFGPGTRLTVT.

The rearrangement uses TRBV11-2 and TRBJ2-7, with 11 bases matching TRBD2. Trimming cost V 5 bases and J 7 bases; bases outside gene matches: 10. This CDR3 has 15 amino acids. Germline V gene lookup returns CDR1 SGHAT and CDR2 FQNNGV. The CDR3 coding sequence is TGTGCCAGCAGCCCTTCCGGGACTAGCGGCGGGGAGCAGTACTTC. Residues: CASSPSGTSGGEQYF.

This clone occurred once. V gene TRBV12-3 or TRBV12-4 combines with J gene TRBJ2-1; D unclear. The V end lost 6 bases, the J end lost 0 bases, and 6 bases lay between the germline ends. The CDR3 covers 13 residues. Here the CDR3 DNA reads TGTGCCAGCAGGGAGAGCTCCTACAATGAGCAGTTCTTC. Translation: CASRESSYNEQFF.

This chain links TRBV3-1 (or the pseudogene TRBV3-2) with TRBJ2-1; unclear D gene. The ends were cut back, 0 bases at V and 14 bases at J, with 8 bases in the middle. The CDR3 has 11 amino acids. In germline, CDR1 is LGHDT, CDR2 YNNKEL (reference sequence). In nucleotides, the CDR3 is TGTGCCAGCAGCCAAGATTCAATAGAGTTCTTC. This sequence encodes CASSQDSIEFF.

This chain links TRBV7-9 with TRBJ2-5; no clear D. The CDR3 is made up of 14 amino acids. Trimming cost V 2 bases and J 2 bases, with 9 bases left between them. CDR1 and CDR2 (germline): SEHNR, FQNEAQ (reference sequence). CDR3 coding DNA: TGTGCCAGCAGCTTATTTACAGCTCAAGAGACCCAGTACTTC. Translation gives CASSLFTAQETQYF. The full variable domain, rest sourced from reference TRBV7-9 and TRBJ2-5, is DTGVSQNPRHKITKRGQNVTFRCDPISEHNRLYWYRQTLGQGPEFLTYFQNEAQLEKSRLLSDRFSAERPKGSFSTLEIQRTEQGDSAMYLCASSLFTAQETQYFGPGTRLLVL.

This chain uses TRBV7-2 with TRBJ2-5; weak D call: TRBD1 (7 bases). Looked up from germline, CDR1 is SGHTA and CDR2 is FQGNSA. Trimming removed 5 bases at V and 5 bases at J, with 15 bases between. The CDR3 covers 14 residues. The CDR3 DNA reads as TGTGCCAGCAGCCGCTCCTCAGGGGGGGAGACCCAGTACTTC. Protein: CASSRSSGGETQYF.

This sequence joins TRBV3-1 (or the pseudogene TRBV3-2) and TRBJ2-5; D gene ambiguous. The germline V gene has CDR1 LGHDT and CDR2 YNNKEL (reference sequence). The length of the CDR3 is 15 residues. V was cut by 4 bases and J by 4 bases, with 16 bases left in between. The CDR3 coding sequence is TGTGCCAGCAGCCCGGGTACCCATTTAACAGAGACCCAGTACTTC. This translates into CASSPGTHLTETQYF.

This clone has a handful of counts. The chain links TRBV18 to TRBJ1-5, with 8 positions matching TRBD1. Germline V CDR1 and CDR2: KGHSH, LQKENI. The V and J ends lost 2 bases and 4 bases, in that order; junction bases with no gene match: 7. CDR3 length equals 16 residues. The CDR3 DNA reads TGTGCCAGCTCACCATACGGGACAGGCTTAAATCAGCCCCAGCATTTT. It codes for CASSPYGTGLNQPQHF.

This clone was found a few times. This CDR3 is CASSAFPRDSSYEQYF. CDR3 in DNA: TGTGCCAGCAGTGCCTTCCCAAGGGACTCTTCCTACGAGCAGTACTTC. The V gene is TRBV6-1, the J gene TRBJ2-7; weak D call: TRBD2 (6 bases). Germline values: CDR1 MNHNS, CDR2 SASEGT. The V gene lost 4 bases and the J gene lost 1 base, with 17 bases spanning the gap. The CDR3 length is 16 residues.

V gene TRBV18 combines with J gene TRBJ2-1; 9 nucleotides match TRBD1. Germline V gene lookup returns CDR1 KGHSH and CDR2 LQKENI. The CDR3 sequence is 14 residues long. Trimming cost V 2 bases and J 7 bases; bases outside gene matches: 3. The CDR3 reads CASSPGTGLNEQFF. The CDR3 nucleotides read TGTGCCAGCTCACCAGGGACAGGGTTGAATGAGCAGTTCTTC.

Here the CDR3 DNA reads TGTGCCAGCGCCGGGGGGGGCCTCCCCACCTTGGACATTCAGTACTTC. Its translation is CASAGGGLPTLDIQYF. This sequence joins TRBV7-2 and TRBJ2-4; 8 bases are shared with TRBD2. The CDR3 is 16 amino acids. Germline V gene lookup returns CDR1 SGHTA and CDR2 FQGNSA. The V and J ends lost 8 bases and 8 bases, in that order; junction bases with no gene match: 17.

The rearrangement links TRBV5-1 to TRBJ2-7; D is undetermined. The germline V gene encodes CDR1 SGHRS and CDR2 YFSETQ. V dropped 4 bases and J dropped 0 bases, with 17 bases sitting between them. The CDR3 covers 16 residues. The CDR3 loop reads CASSPLPPPSSYEQYF. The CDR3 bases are TGCGCCAGCAGCCCTCTACCGCCACCGAGCTCCTACGAGCAGTACTTC.

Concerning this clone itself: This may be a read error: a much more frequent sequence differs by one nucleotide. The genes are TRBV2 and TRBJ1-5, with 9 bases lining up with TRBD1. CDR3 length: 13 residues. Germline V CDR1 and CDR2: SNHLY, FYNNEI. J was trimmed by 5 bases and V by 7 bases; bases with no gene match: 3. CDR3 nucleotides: TGTGCCAGCAACCGGGACAGGGATCAGCCCCAGCATTTT. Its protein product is CASNRDRDQPQHF.

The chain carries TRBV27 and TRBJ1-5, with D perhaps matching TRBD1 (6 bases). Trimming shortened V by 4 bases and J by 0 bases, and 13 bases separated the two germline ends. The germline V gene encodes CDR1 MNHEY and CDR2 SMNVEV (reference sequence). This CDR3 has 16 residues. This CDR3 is CASSSVGRGSNQPQHF. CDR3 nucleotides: TGTGCCAGCAGTTCGGTCGGCAGGGGTAGCAATCAGCCCCAGCATTTT.